This T cell receptor (beta chain) was sequenced during a study of beta chain features in type 1 diabetes. Regarding the study as a whole: Equally in patients and controls, PCR might preferentially amplify shorter templates. In every one of the four CD4+ subsets, TCRB CDR3s were moderately but significantly shorter in Type 1 diabetes patients.

In germline, CDR1 is GTSNPN, CDR2 SVGIG (reference sequence). This CDR3 is 13 amino acids long. The germline V and J ends were trimmed by 2 bases and 1 base, with 8 bases remaining between them. cDNA synthesis used the whole RNA isolate, giving expressed TCRB sequences. Approximately 3.6 million reads was the average for naive, central memory and regulatory T cell samples. Sequenced by immunoSEQ multiplex PCR; TCRdb stores in-frame clones only, minus some. The table shows almost 350,000 clones, with roughly a fifth occurring only once. As regards this clone: Antigen: not known.

The sequenced sample consisted of naive CD4+ T cells from blood. The receptor was isolated from a woman between 18 and 29 years old in good health. The chain couples TRBV30 to TRBJ1-1; possibly TRBD1 for D (5 bases). The CDR3 coding sequence is TGTGCCTGGAGTAAGACAGAGAACACTGAAGCTTTCTTT. Protein: CAWSKTENTEAFF. Full variable domain (rest looked up from reference TRBV30 and TRBJ1-1): SQTIHQWPATLVQPVGSPLSLECTVEGTSNPNLYWYRQAAGRGLQLLFYSVGIGQISSEVPQNLSASRPQDRQFILSSKKLLLSDSGFYLCAWSKTENTEAFFGQGTRLTVV.